What follows describes a single T cell receptor (beta chain). Its antigen is as yet unknown. This specimen belongs to a study of OX40 agonist ivuxolimab in advanced cancers. Turning to the study itself: Previous treatment with anti-PD-1, anti-PD-L1 or anti-CTLA-4 therapy was allowed; less than 45% had received some.

Study-wide findings and caveats: More expanded clones were found, on average, in CD8+ than in CD4+ T cells.

The V gene lost 4 bases and the J gene lost 1 base, with 10 bases spanning the gap. There are 13 residues in the CDR3. In germline, CDR1 is GTSNPN, CDR2 SVGIG (reference sequence). Assay: immunoSEQ multiplex PCR; the TCRdb copy retains only in-frame clones and omits some. Here the sample spans 65,000 or so clones, about four fifths being singletons. Material: CD4+ or CD8+ T cells sorted from blood, obtained in a trial of the OX40 agonist ivuxolimab. The TCR was taken from an adult with an advanced solid tumor such as melanoma, head and neck, liver or kidney cancer. This chain joins TRBV30 and TRBJ1-1, with D uncertain. The CDR3 protein is CAWKGSRNTEAFF. For the CDR3, the DNA is TGTGCCTGGAAGGGCAGTAGGAACACTGAAGCTTTCTTT.